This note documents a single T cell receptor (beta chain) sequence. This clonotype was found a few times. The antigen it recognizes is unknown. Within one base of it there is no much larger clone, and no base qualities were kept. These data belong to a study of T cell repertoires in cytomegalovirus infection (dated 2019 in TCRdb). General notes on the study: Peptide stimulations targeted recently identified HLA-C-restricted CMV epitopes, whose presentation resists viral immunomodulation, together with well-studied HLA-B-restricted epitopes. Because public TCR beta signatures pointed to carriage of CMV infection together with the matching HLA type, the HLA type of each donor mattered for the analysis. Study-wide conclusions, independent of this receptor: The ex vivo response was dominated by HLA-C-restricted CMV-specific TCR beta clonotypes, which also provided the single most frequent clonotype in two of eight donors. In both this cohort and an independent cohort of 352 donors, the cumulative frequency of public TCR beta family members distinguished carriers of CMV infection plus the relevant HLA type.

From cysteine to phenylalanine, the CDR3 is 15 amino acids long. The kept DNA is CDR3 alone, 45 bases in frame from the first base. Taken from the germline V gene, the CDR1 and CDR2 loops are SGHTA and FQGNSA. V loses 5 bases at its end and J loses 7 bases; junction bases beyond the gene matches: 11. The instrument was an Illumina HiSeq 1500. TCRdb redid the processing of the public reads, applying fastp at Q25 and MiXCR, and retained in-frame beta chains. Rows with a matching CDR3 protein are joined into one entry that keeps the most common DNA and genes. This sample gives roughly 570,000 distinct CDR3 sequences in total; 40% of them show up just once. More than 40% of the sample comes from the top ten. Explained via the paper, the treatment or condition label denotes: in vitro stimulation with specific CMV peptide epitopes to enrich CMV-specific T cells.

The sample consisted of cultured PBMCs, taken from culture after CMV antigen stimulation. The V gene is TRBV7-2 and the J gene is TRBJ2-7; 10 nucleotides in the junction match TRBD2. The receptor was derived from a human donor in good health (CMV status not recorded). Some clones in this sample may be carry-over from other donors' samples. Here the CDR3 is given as CASSLEGAGGIEQYF. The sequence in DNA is TGTGCCAGCAGCCTAGAGGGAGCGGGAGGGATAGAGCAGTACTTC.